This TCR beta chain was captured in a study of CD8 T cells in ankylosing spondylitis. Quantitative molecular-barcoded 5'-RACE generated the TCR beta libraries. TCRdb analysed the 5' RACE reads with MiXCR anew, one entry per CDR3 protein. This sample has some 700,000 distinct CDR3 sequences, with 15% to 20% found just once. The germline V gene encodes CDR1 SEHNR and CDR2 FQNEAQ (reference sequence). V was trimmed by 7 bases and J by 3 bases, leaving 18 bases between them. The CDR3 contains 15 residues. The study's findings and limits: Certain motif variants had earlier been reported in reactive arthritis synovial fluid and blood. Ankylosing spondylitis blood appeared to carry a characteristic TCR beta motif of several highly homologous variants.

To note about this clonotype: Its antigen is unidentified.

Sequencing was carried out using blood, either unsorted or a sorted T cell fraction (not recorded which). This sequence originates from a male donor with ankylosing spondylitis. The chain links TRBV7-9 to TRBJ1-1; weak D call: TRBD1 (6 bases). In nucleotides, the CDR3 is TGTGCCAGCACCCGCGGGGGGCTTAGTTACACTGAAGCTTTCTTT. Residues: CASTRGGLSYTEAFF.